One sample yielded the 12 T cell receptor beta chains listed below, sequenced in a study of blood T cell repertoires in COVID-19 (dated by TCRdb to the early 2020s). The method was the immunoSEQ multiplex PCR assay. Imported from immuneACCESS, the table was reduced by TCRdb to in-frame sequences with V and J called. These copies leave out some clones; in studies compared against another copy, an unresolved V gene accounts for under half, and the cause of the remainder is not known. The sample has about 89,000 clones on record, about 77% of them singletons. Of the sample, roughly 6.3% is held by the ten largest clones. Sequencing used peripheral blood. These receptors were taken from a man between 65 and 85 years old with COVID-19, enrolled during active disease.

The chain links TRBV19 to TRBJ2-5; 7 bases agree with TRBD1. Germline lookup yields CDR1 LNHDA and CDR2 SQIVND (reference sequence). The CDR3 totals 15 residues. V was clipped by 6 bases and J by 2 bases; unmatched bases: 9. Here the CDR3 reads CASRLGQAEQETQYF. DNA of the CDR3: TGTGCCAGTAGATTAGGACAGGCGGAACAAGAGACCCAGTACTTC.

The sample holds many counts of this clone. The chain uses TRBV4-3 and TRBJ2-7; 11 positions match TRBD1. CDR3 length: 15 amino acids. Germline-derived CDR1 and CDR2 are LGHNA and YSLEER. The V segment lost 1 base and the J segment 3 bases; nucleotides outside the gene matches: 2. The CDR3 sequence is CASSQADRGLYEQYF. DNA of the CDR3: TGCGCCAGCAGCCAAGCGGACAGGGGGCTCTACGAGCAGTACTTC.

This clone was recorded at least ten times. V is TRBV6-2 or TRBV6-3 and J is TRBJ2-1; the match to TRBD2 covers 9 bases. This CDR3 has 17 amino acids. The J segment lost 0 bases and the V segment lost 2 bases, leaving 5 bases of the junction unmatched. Germline CDR1 MNHEY, CDR2 SVGEGT. The DNA for the CDR3 is TGTGCCAGCAGTTACCTGACTAGCGGAACCTCCTACAATGAGCAGTTCTTC. It codes for CASSYLTSGTSYNEQFF.

The chain couples TRBV5-1 to TRBJ2-5, with 10 bases matching TRBD2. CDR1 SGHRS and CDR2 YFSETQ come from the germline V gene. The CDR3 sequence is 15 residues long. Trimming took 3 bases from V and 2 from J; bases not matched to a gene: 4. The CDR3 loop is CASSSGTSVQETQYF. Written as DNA, the CDR3 is TGCGCCAGCAGCTCCGGGACTAGCGTACAAGAGACCCAGTACTTC.

The chain uses TRBV7-2 and TRBJ1-3; D may be TRBD1 (5 bases). CDR1 and CDR2 (germline): SGHTA, FQGNSA. CDR3 size: 15 residues. Trimming left V 5 bases short and J 1 base short, with 12 bases between. The CDR3 loop is CASSPGVWSGNTIYF. CDR3 DNA sequence: TGTGCCAGCAGCCCGGGGGTTTGGTCTGGAAACACCATATATTTT.

This clone was observed a few times. This chain connects TRBV7-8 to TRBJ1-2, with D possibly being TRBD1 (5 bases). Germline CDR1 is SGHVS and CDR2 is FQNEAQ. The V end was cut by 3 bases, the J end by 5 bases, with 10 bases between. The CDR3 extends over 13 amino acids. For the CDR3, the DNA is TGTGCCAGCAGCTTTGACAGCATGTATGGCTACACCTTC. Protein product: CASSFDSMYGYTF. Variable domain in full (rest from reference TRBV7-8 and TRBJ1-2): GAGVSQSPRYKVAKRGQDVALRCDPISGHVSLFWYQQALGQGPEFLTYFQNEAQLDKSGLPSDRFFAERPEGSVSTLKIQRTQQEDSAVYLCASSFDSMYGYTFGSGTRLTVV.

The V and J genes are TRBV7-2 and TRBJ2-7, with TRBD2 matching 13 bases. The germline V gene encodes CDR1 SGHTA and CDR2 FQGNSA. Losses at the gene ends were 7 bases for V and 4 bases for J; bases not matched to a gene: 4. The CDR3 is made up of 14 amino acids. The CDR3 protein is CASTWTSGSYEQYF. The CDR3 DNA sequence: TGTGCCAGCACCTGGACTAGCGGGAGTTACGAGCAGTACTTC.

The V call is TRBV4-1, the J call TRBJ1-3, with 7 positions matching TRBD1. The length of the CDR3 is 15 residues. V trimming: 2 bases; J trimming: 4 bases; junction bases outside the gene matches: 5. The germline CDR1 and CDR2 sequences are MGHRA and YSYEKL. The CDR3 coding sequence is TGCGCCAGCAGCCAACCCGACAGGGTCGGAAACACCATATATTTT. It yields the protein CASSQPDRVGNTIYF.

The J gene is TRBJ1-5, the V gene TRBV2; perhaps TRBD1 as D (5 bases). CDR1 SNHLY and CDR2 FYNNEI come from the germline V gene. V was cut by 4 bases and J by 1 base, with 14 bases left in between. The CDR3 is 16 residues long. CDR3 in amino acids: CASSARAGVSNQPQHF. CDR3 nucleotides: TGTGCCAGCAGTGCTCGGGCGGGGGTGAGCAATCAGCCCCAGCATTTT. Full variable domain (remainder filled in from reference TRBV2 and TRBJ1-5): EPEVTQTPSHQVTQMGQEVILRCVPISNHLYFYWYRQILGQKVEFLVSFYNNEISEKSEIFDDQFSVERPDGSNFTLKIRSTKLEDSAMYFCASSARAGVSNQPQHFGDGTRLSIL.

This clone was observed a handful of times. This chain links TRBV28 with TRBJ1-6; possibly TRBD1 for D (5 bases). CDR3 length equals 16 residues. V lost 1 base, J lost 4 bases, and 11 bases lay in between. Per germline, CDR1 MDHEN and CDR2 SYDVKM. This chain's CDR3 is CASSLLQARYNSPLHF. The CDR3 DNA reads as TGTGCCAGCAGTTTATTACAGGCTCGGTATAATTCACCCCTCCACTTT.

CDR3 sequence: CASSPGLAGGLVTGELFF. The CDR3 DNA sequence: TGTGCCAGCAGCCCGGGACTAGCGGGGGGGCTCGTCACCGGGGAGCTGTTTTTT. V gene TRBV9 combines with J gene TRBJ2-2, with 16 nucleotides matching TRBD2. Germline CDR1 and CDR2: SGDLS and YYNGEE. V trimming: 4 bases; J trimming: 4 bases; junction bases outside the gene matches: 7. The CDR3 totals 18 residues.

Comment on this clone: At the DNA level, this CDR3 is encoded by other sequences in the same sample as well. V and J are TRBV5-4 and TRBJ2-5; D possibly corresponds to TRBD2 (5 bases). Germline-derived CDR1 and CDR2 are SGHNT and YYREEE (reference sequence). The CDR3 spans 14 residues. Trimming shortened V by 2 bases and J by 2 bases, and 10 bases separated the two germline ends. The CDR3 DNA sequence: TGTGCCAGCAGCTTAGGTCGGGATCAAGAGACCCAGTACTTC. Protein sequence: CASSLGRDQETQYF.